A single sample is the source of the 10 T cell receptor beta chains below, sequenced in a study of T cell repertoires in cytomegalovirus infection (dated by TCRdb to about 2019). These reads were obtained on an Illumina HiSeq 1500. TCRdb applied fastp at Q25 and MiXCR to the public reads, then kept only in-frame beta chains. One record per CDR3 amino acid sequence lists the most common genes and DNA. The sample yields about 85,000 distinct CDR3 sequences; about half were counted once. The ten largest clones represent roughly 93% of the sample. Read against the paper, the sample's treatment or condition label means: in vitro stimulation with specific CMV peptide epitopes to enrich CMV-specific T cells. No antigen has been identified for these receptors. The sequenced sample was CD8+ T cells from cultured PBMCs, obtained from culture after CMV antigen stimulation. The source of these receptors is a human donor in good health (CMV status not recorded). Some clones in this sample may be carry-over from other donors' samples.

This clonotype was picked up a small number of times. This sequence joins TRBV4-1 and TRBJ2-7, with 7 bases that match TRBD1. V was pared by 1 base and J by 0 bases, with 3 bases of the junction left unmatched. The CDR3 length is 15 residues. Germline V gene data show CDR1 as MGHRA and CDR2 as YSYEKL. In nucleotides, the CDR3 is TGCGCCAGCAGCCAAGGGAGACAGGGCTCCTACGAGCAGTACTTC. Encoded protein: CASSQGRQGSYEQYF.

This clonotype showed up just a few times. The rearrangement joins TRBV7-8 to TRBJ1-4; D remains unclear. CDR1 and CDR2 (germline): SGHVS, FQNEAQ. This CDR3 has 15 residues. The germline V and J ends were trimmed by 5 bases and 2 bases, with 12 bases remaining between them. CDR3 amino acids: CASSTRRRTNEKLFF. In DNA form, the CDR3 reads TGTGCCAGCAGCACACGTAGGCGGACTAATGAAAAACTGTTTTTT.

This chain connects TRBV12-3 or TRBV12-4 to TRBJ1-1; D not resolved. V dropped 3 bases and J dropped 1 base, with 9 bases sitting between them. The CDR3 is made up of 14 amino acids. The DNA for the CDR3 is TGTGCCAGCAGTTTCACGGCGGCGAACACTGAAGCTTTCTTT. Protein sequence: CASSFTAANTEAFF.

This clonotype was seen at least ten times. This sequence joins TRBV7-2 and TRBJ2-7; D unresolved. The length of the CDR3 is 15 residues. Per germline, CDR1 SGHTA and CDR2 FQGNSA. Trimming left V 0 bases short and J 2 bases short, with 11 bases between. The CDR3 loop is CASSLAPYRPYEQYF. CDR3 DNA: TGTGCCAGCAGCTTAGCGCCGTACAGACCCTACGAGCAGTACTTC.

This clonotype has only a few counts. The chain combines TRBV11-2 with TRBJ1-4, with D uncertain. CDR3 size: 14 residues. CDR1 SGHAT and CDR2 FQNNGV come from the germline V gene. V dropped 2 bases and J dropped 5 bases, with 9 bases sitting between them. Here the CDR3 reads CASSLLDANEKLFF. DNA for the CDR3: TGTGCCAGCAGCTTATTGGACGCAAATGAAAAACTGTTTTTT.

This clonotype was seen at least ten times. The V and J genes are TRBV7-2 and TRBJ2-1; no clear D gene. CDR3 length: 13 amino acids. Germline values: CDR1 SGHTA, CDR2 FQGNSA. V lost 2 bases and J lost 4, with 6 bases in between. CDR3 bases: TGTGCCAGCAGCTTAATTCATTACAATGAGCAGTTCTTC. It specifies CASSLIHYNEQFF.

The genes are TRBV7-6 and TRBJ1-5, with D perhaps TRBD1 (5 bases). This CDR3 comprises 14 residues. Trimming shortened V by 5 bases and J by 5 bases, and 13 bases separated the two germline ends. Germline assignment: CDR1 SGHVS and CDR2 FNYEAQ. CDR3 region: CASSPGQRDQPQHF. The CDR3 bases are TGTGCCAGCAGCCCGGGGCAGCGAGATCAGCCCCAGCATTTT. Using reference TRBV7-6 and TRBJ1-5 for the parts outside the CDR3, the full variable domain is GAGVSQSPRYKVTKRGQDVALRCDPISGHVSLYWYRQALGQGPEFLTYFNYEAQQDKSGLPNDRFSAERPEGSISTLTIQRTEQRDSAMYRCASSPGQRDQPQHFGDGTRLSIL.

The chain joins TRBV6-6 to TRBJ2-2; 10 nucleotides align to TRBD2. The CDR3 extends over 17 amino acids. V lost 6 bases, J lost 0 bases, and 7 bases stayed unmatched. Germline-derived CDR1 and CDR2 are MNHNY and SVGAGI (reference sequence). CDR3 coding DNA: TGTGCCAGCAGATTAGCGGGGGGACCTTCGAACACCGGGGAGCTGTTTTTT. Translating gives CASRLAGGPSNTGELFF.

In nucleotides, the CDR3 is TGCGCCAGCAGCCAAGAGGGAAGGGGGCGGGCTGAAGCTTTCTTT. It encodes CASSQEGRGRAEAFF. V gene TRBV4-1 combines with J gene TRBJ1-1; TRBD1 aligns across 7 bases. This CDR3 spans 15 amino acids. V shed 0 bases, J shed 6 bases, and the junction held 7 bases outside the gene matches. Germline V lookup: CDR1 MGHRA, CDR2 YSYEKL.

V usage is TRBV3-1 and J usage is TRBJ2-1; possibly TRBD1 for D (5 bases). V lost 5 bases and J 7 bases, leaving 9 bases between the germline ends. The CDR3 loop spans 12 amino acids. CDR1 and CDR2 from the germline V gene are LGHDT and YNNKEL (reference sequence). CDR3 bases: TGTGCCAGCAGCTCCAGGGTTAATGAGCAGTTCTTC. This codes for CASSSRVNEQFF.